This TCR beta chain is drawn from a study of preoperative IRX-2 immunotherapy in early breast cancer. Germline V lookup: CDR1 MNHGY, CDR2 SAAAGT. The V and J ends lost 0 bases and 0 bases, in that order; junction bases with no gene match: 2. This CDR3 is built from 16 residues. Generated by immunoSEQ multiplex PCR, the TCRdb table keeps only in-frame clones and is missing some. Of approximately 3,000 clones listed, about 83% are singletons. Treatment reported: preoperative locoregional IRX-2 cytokine immunotherapy. Patients received preoperative, locoregional IRX-2 cytokine immunotherapy in a phase Ib study.

The specimen was tumor tissue, collected after IRX-2 immunotherapy. This sequence joins TRBV6-8 and TRBJ2-1; TRBD2 matches 7 bases. This clonotype was obtained from a human donor with breast cancer. CDR3 sequence reads: CASSYSSGISYNEQFF. The CDR3 coding sequence is TGTGCCAGCAGTTACTCGAGCGGGATCTCCTACAATGAGCAGTTCTTC.